The sequence of this T cell receptor (beta chain) was determined in a study of post-analysis software for immune sequencing data. CDR1 and CDR2 from the germline V gene are MNHEY and SVGEGT. The CDR3 loop spans 13 amino acids. About this clonotype: Antigen: not known.

Whole-study results and caveats: People with multiple sclerosis had a significantly lower normalized Chao1 diversity than controls did. About five TRBV segments, including TRBV5-6, TRBV5-1 and TRBV20-1, were more frequent in patients than controls.

cDNA libraries of TCR beta carried unique molecular identifiers. TCRdb used MiXCR to reprocess the PCR reads, holding one entry per CDR3 protein. The sample contains about 500,000 distinct CDR3 sequences, around 40% of which appear only once. This chain joins TRBV6-2 or TRBV6-3 and TRBJ2-4, with 7 bases identical to TRBD1. The tail of the sequence fits TRBJ2-7 better, so the J call may be wrong. This receptor was taken from a girl aged 5-17 years with multiple sclerosis. Sequencing was done on a sample of blood. CDR3 in DNA: TGTGCCAGCAGATACCGGGACAGATACGAGCAGTACTTC. It is translated as CASRYRDRYEQYF.